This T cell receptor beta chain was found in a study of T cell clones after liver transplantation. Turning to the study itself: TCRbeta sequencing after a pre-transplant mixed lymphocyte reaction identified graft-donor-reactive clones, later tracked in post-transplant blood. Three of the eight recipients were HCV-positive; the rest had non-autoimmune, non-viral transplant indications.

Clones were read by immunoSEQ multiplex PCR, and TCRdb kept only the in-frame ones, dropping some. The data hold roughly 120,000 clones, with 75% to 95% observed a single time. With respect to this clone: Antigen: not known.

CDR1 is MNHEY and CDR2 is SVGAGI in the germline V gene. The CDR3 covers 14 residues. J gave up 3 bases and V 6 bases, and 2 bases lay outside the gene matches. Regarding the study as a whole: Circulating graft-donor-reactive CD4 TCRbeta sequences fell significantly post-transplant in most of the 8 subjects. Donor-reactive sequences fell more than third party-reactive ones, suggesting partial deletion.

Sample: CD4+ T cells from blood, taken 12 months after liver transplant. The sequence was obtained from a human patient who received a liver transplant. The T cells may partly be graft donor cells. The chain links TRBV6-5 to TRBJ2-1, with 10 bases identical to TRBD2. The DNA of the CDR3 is TGTGCCAGCAGCCGGACTAGCGGCTACAATGAGCAGTTCTTC. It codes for CASSRTSGYNEQFF.